This TCR beta chain was profiled in a study of spatial heterogeneity in lung cancer. Study information: TCR transcript abundance in tumor regions was strongly correlated with the T cell module score obtained from matched bulk RNA-seq. Study-wide points: Tracking of tumor mutation counts was seen in expanded intratumoral alpha and beta TCR counts.

The V end lost 5 bases, the J end lost 5 bases, and 15 bases lay between the germline ends. Germline CDR1 reads SGHAT; CDR2 reads FQNNGV. This CDR3 contains 14 residues. TCRdb reprocessed the 5' RACE reads with MiXCR, giving one entry per CDR3 protein. This table has about 20,000 distinct CDR3 sequences, around 15% appearing once. Concerning this clonotype: The target antigen is unknown.

Time point meaning: sample taken at primary tumor resection. The sequenced material consisted of unsorted whole RNA from tumor, nontumor lung or frozen PBMC. The chain uses TRBV11-2 and TRBJ2-5; D is uncertain. The material was lung tumor tissue, obtained at surgery. The sequence derives from a female donor with early-stage non-small cell lung cancer. As DNA, the CDR3 is TGTGCCAGCAGCCCTCCTAGTAGCCGGGAGACCCAGTACTTC. The encoded protein is CASSPPSSRETQYF.